This T cell receptor (beta chain) was identified in a study of identical twins. Findings and caveats of the study: Modeled out-of-frame TCR alpha sharing in monozygotic twins fell below observed levels. Conclusions were based on cross-sectional statistical analysis, without following the same donors. Twin-shared out-of-frame alpha sequences showed excess low generation probability.

TCRdb passed the 5' RACE reads through MiXCR, listing each CDR3 protein once. The table has about 210,000 distinct CDR3 sequences, approximately 9% seen once. Notes on this clonotype: The antigen remains unidentified.

V was cut by 4 bases and J by 0 bases, with 17 bases left in between. The germline V gene has CDR1 SGHRS and CDR2 YFSETQ. The CDR3 length is 17 residues. Sequenced sample: memory (CD45RO+) T cells sorted from blood. This clonotype was obtained from a young woman in good health. The V gene is TRBV5-1, the J gene TRBJ2-1, with TRBD2 as a possible D gene (7 bases). CDR3 DNA: TGCGCCAGCAGCGGGGGGGACATTTCTAGCTCCTACAATGAGCAGTTCTTC. This codes for CASSGGDISSSYNEQFF. The whole variable domain, filled in from reference TRBV5-1 and TRBJ2-1, reads KAGVTQTPRYLIKTRGQQVTLSCSPISGHRSVSWYQQTPGQGLQFLFEYFSETQRNKGNFPGRFSGRQFSNSRSEMNVSTLELGDSALYLCASSGGDISSSYNEQFFGPGTRLTVL.